This is a list of T cell receptor beta chains from one sample in a study of T cell repertoires in cytomegalovirus infection. A single record per CDR3 protein comes from TCRdb applying MiXCR to the reads. The sample holds about half a million distinct CDR3 sequences, 30% to 35% seen once. These receptors are not linked to any known antigen. Sequenced material: cultured PBMCs, taken from culture after CMV antigen stimulation. These receptors originate from a human donor in good health (CMV status not recorded). Some clones in this sample may be carry-over from other donors' samples. CDR3s include the opening cysteine and the closing phenylalanine or tryptophan. A D gene is named only where the DNA matches it firmly. Clone size is not always given. Where it is, it says once, few, many or a class for expanded clones.

clone_size,j_call,d_call,v_call,cdr3_nt,cdr3_aa
NA,TRBJ1-2,NA,TRBV18,TGTGCCAGCTCACGTATGGACGGGCAGGGCGGCTATGGCTACACCTTC,CASSRMDGQGGYGYTF
NA,TRBJ2-2,NA,TRBV6-2/TRBV6-3,TGTGCCAGCAAAGTGGGGTCCGGGGAGCTGTTTTTT,CASKVGSGELFF
NA,TRBJ2-1,NA,TRBV20-1,TGCAGTGCTGGGACCCTGCCCCAAGCTGAGCAGTTCTTC,CSAGTLPQAEQFF
NA,TRBJ2-1,TRBD2,TRBV6-8,TGTGCCAGCAGTTACAGGCGAGCGGGAGGGCCGAATGAGCAGTTCTTC,CASSYRRAGGPNEQFF
NA,TRBJ2-1,TRBD1,TRBV6-5,TGTGCCAGCAGCCCCGGACAGGGGCAGTTCTTC,CASSPGQGQFF
NA,TRBJ2-3,NA,TRBV6-2/TRBV6-3,TGTGCCAGCAGACGTAATGTGGATACGCAGTATTTT,CASRRNVDTQYF
few,TRBJ2-1,NA,TRBV7-9,TGTGCCAGCAGCTCACTACAGGGTATAAGATCTGAGCAGTTCTTC,CASSSLQGIRSEQFF
NA,TRBJ1-1,NA,TRBV29-1,TGCAGCGCTGAGAACACTGAAGCTTTCTTT,CSAENTEAFF
NA,TRBJ2-2,TRBD1,TRBV7-4,TGTGCCAGCAGCTCATACGAGATCCGACAGGGGGGCACCGGGGAGCTGTTTTTT,CASSSYEIRQGGTGELFF
many,TRBJ2-1,NA,TRBV7-2,TGTGCCAGCAGCTTAGTCGGGGCTTCCTACAATGAGCAGTTCTTC,CASSLVGASYNEQFF
few,TRBJ1-2,TRBD1,TRBV7-9,TGTGCCAGCAGCTTAAGGCCGATGGACAGGGGAGCCTATGGCTACACCTTC,CASSLRPMDRGAYGYTF
NA,TRBJ2-1,NA,TRBV7-3,TGTGCCAGCAGCGCGGACATCAGCTCCTACAATGAGCAGTTCTTC,CASSADISSYNEQFF
NA,TRBJ2-3,TRBD2,TRBV10-2,TGCGCCAGCGGGACTAGCGGGAGTGGCACAGATACGCAGTATTTT,CASGTSGSGTDTQYF
NA,TRBJ2-5,TRBD1,TRBV7-8,TGTGCCAGCAGCTTAGGCCTTAATACAGGGGTCGGGGAGACCCAGTACTTC,CASSLGLNTGVGETQYF
many,TRBJ2-1,TRBD2,TRBV7-2,TGTGCCAGCAGCTTAGCGAGTCTAGCGGGATTGAATGAGCAGTTCTTC,CASSLASLAGLNEQFF
few,TRBJ2-1,TRBD1,TRBV10-3,TGTGCCATCAGACGACAGGGTGACAATGAGCAGTTCTTC,CAIRRQGDNEQFF
few,TRBJ1-1,NA,TRBV19,TGTGCCAGTAGTATAGTAGCCGGACGGGAATTTGAAGCTTTCTTT,CASSIVAGREFEAFF
NA,TRBJ1-5,NA,TRBV6-6,TGTGCCAGCAGTACAAGGGAACACAATCAGCCCCAGCATTTT,CASSTREHNQPQHF
NA,TRBJ1-1,TRBD1,TRBV7-6,TGTGCCAGCAGCTTGGAGGGGGCGGGGACTGAAGCTTTCTTT,CASSLEGAGTEAFF
few,TRBJ1-2,TRBD1,TRBV28,TGTGCCAGCAGTTTGGGAGGGGGCCCGGGCTATGGCTACACCTTC,CASSLGGGPGYGYTF
NA,TRBJ2-1,TRBD2,TRBV6-2/TRBV6-3,TGTGCCAGCAGTCGCTCCGGGACTAATACTCCCAAGCAGTTCTTC,CASSRSGTNTPKQFF
NA,TRBJ2-7,NA,TRBV4-1,TGCGCCAGCAGCCAAGGAGACGTCCGACCGGGGGAGCAGTACTTC,CASSQGDVRPGEQYF
NA,TRBJ1-4,NA,TRBV29-1,TGCAGCGCCGGTCAGAGGGGCGTTGGGGGAAAACTGTTTTTT,CSAGQRGVGGKLFF
NA,TRBJ1-4,NA,TRBV7-9,TGTGCCAGCAGCTTAATTGGAGGGCTGAATGAAAAACTGTTTTTT,CASSLIGGLNEKLFF
NA,TRBJ2-3,NA,TRBV7-2,TGTGCCAGCACCCGAGGGGGCACAGATACGCAGTATTTT,CASTRGGTDTQYF
many,TRBJ2-1,TRBD2,TRBV7-2,TGTGCCAGCAGCCAGAGGGCACGAGCGGGGGGCTACAATGAGCAGTTCTTC,CASSQRARAGGYNEQFF
NA,TRBJ1-1,TRBD1,TRBV28,TGTGCCAGCAAACAATACAGGGGGCCGGGGACTGAAGCTTTCTTT,CASKQYRGPGTEAFF
NA,TRBJ2-1,NA,TRBV20-1,TGCAGTGCTAGTGAGACCCAGAGCTCCTACAATGAGCAGTTCTTC,CSASETQSSYNEQFF
few,TRBJ1-2,NA,TRBV24-1,TGTGCCACCAGTGAGGCAGCGTCTAGGGGCTACACCTTC,CATSEAASRGYTF
NA,TRBJ2-5,TRBD2,TRBV6-2/TRBV6-3,TGTGCCAGCAAGGCGGGAGGTGGAGAGACCCAGTACTTC,CASKAGGGETQYF
NA,TRBJ1-2,NA,TRBV7-2,TGTGCCAGCAGCTTAGGCCAACCGGGCCACGGCTACACCTTC,CASSLGQPGHGYTF
many,TRBJ2-5,TRBD2,TRBV7-2,TGTGCCAGCAGCTGGGGCACAGCGGGAGAAGAGACCCAGTACTTC,CASSWGTAGEETQYF
few,TRBJ1-2,NA,TRBV12-3/TRBV12-4,TGTGCCAGCAGTTCGCACGGACGGGACCGGGGACACTATGGCTACACCTTC,CASSSHGRDRGHYGYTF
NA,TRBJ2-3,NA,TRBV7-8,TGTGCCAGCAGCTTAGGAGAGACCCCGACGCAGTATTTT,CASSLGETPTQYF
NA,TRBJ2-1,TRBD2,TRBV6-2/TRBV6-3,TGTGCCAGCACAGCGGGAGCCTACAATGAGCAGTTCTTC,CASTAGAYNEQFF
few,TRBJ1-5,TRBD1,TRBV7-4,TGTGCCAGCATCCGCGAGGCTCCGGGACAGGGAGGTATTGGCAATCAGCCCCAGCATTTT,CASIREAPGQGGIGNQPQHF
few,TRBJ1-2,NA,TRBV6-6,TGTGCCAGCAGTTACTCGCCTACGGTCGGCGGCTACACCTTC,CASSYSPTVGGYTF
NA,TRBJ2-1,NA,TRBV6-6,TGTGCCAGCAGTTACTCGAGGACCGCCGGGTCCTACAATGAGCAGTTCTTC,CASSYSRTAGSYNEQFF
few,TRBJ2-1,TRBD1,TRBV19,TGTGCCAGTAGTATCCCGGGACAGACGCCCTACAATGAGCAGTTCTTC,CASSIPGQTPYNEQFF
few,TRBJ1-2,NA,TRBV12-3/TRBV12-4,TGTGCCAGCAGTCAGGGAATTGGCTACACCTTC,CASSQGIGYTF
few,TRBJ1-1,NA,TRBV7-9,TGTGCCAGCAGCTTAAGCAGACCTACTGAAGCTTTCTTT,CASSLSRPTEAFF
few,TRBJ2-1,NA,TRBV28,TGTGCCAGCAGGGGGGGTGAGCAGTTCTTC,CASRGGEQFF
NA,TRBJ1-6,NA,TRBV7-4,TGTGCCAGCAGCTTAGCTACGGGGACTAATTCACCCCTCCACTTT,CASSLATGTNSPLHF
few,TRBJ2-7,TRBD2,TRBV4-2,TGTGCCAGCAGCCAGGATAGCGGGAGGGCCGGCGAGCAGTACTTC,CASSQDSGRAGEQYF
many,TRBJ2-7,NA,TRBV7-8,TGTGCCAGCAGCTCGAGGACCCGGTGGTCTGACGAGCAGTACTTC,CASSSRTRWSDEQYF
NA,TRBJ2-2,TRBD1,TRBV6-8,TGTTCCAGCAATTGGGACAGGGAGACCGGGGAGCTGTTTTTT,CSSNWDRETGELFF
NA,TRBJ1-6,NA,TRBV7-8,TGTGCCAGCAGCCAGCTACGGGTTCCTAATTCACCCCTCCACTTT,CASSQLRVPNSPLHF
NA,TRBJ2-5,NA,TRBV12-3/TRBV12-4,TGTGCCAGCAGGCCGGTTGGAGAGACCCAGTACTTC,CASRPVGETQYF
few,TRBJ2-3,NA,TRBV12-3/TRBV12-4,TGTGCCAGCAGCCTCGCCCCGGGACTGGATACAGATACGCAGTATTTT,CASSLAPGLDTDTQYF
few,TRBJ2-3,NA,TRBV7-3,TGTGCCAGCAGCTTAGATGGACTAAGAGGAGATACGCAGTATTTT,CASSLDGLRGDTQYF
NA,TRBJ1-6,TRBD1,TRBV27,TGTGCCAGCAGTTATCGGGACAGACCCGAGAATTCACCCCTCCACTTT,CASSYRDRPENSPLHF
NA,TRBJ2-7,TRBD1,TRBV27,TGTGCCAGCAGTTCAGCCGGGACAGGGACCTACGAGCAGTACTTC,CASSSAGTGTYEQYF
once,TRBJ2-2,NA,TRBV29-1,TGCAGCGCATATACAGGGCTCACCGGGGAGCTGTTTTTT,CSAYTGLTGELFF
many,TRBJ2-7,NA,TRBV7-2,TGTGCCAGCAGCATACCCGGACTACACCGGAGCTCCTACGAGCAGTACTTC,CASSIPGLHRSSYEQYF